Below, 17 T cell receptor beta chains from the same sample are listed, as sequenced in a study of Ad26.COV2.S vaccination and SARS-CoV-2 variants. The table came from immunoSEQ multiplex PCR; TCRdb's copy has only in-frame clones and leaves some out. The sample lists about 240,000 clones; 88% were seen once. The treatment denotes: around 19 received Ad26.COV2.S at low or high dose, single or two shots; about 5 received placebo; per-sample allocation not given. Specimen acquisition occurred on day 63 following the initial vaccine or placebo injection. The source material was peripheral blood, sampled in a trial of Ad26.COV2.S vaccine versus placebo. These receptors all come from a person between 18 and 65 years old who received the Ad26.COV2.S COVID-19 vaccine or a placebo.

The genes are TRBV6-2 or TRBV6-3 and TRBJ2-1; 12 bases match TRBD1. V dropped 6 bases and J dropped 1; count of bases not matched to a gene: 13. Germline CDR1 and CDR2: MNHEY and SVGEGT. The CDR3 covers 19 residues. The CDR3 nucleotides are TGTGCCAGCAGCGAGTCCGGGACAGGGGGCTTTGGATCCTACAATGAGCAGTTCTTC. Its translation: CASSESGTGGFGSYNEQFF.

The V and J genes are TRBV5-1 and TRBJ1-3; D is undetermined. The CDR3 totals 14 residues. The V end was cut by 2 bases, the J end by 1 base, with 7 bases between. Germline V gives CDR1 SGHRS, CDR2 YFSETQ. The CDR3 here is CASSLGKSGNTIYF. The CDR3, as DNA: TGCGCCAGCAGCTTAGGGAAGTCTGGAAACACCATATATTTT. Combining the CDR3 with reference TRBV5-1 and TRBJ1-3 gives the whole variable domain KAGVTQTPRYLIKTRGQQVTLSCSPISGHRSVSWYQQTPGQGLQFLFEYFSETQRNKGNFPGRFSGRQFSNSRSEMNVSTLELGDSALYLCASSLGKSGNTIYFGEGSWLTVV.

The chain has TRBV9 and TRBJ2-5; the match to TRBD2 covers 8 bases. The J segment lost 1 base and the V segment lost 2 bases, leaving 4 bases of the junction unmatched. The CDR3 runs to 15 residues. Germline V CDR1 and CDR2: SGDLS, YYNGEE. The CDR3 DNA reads TGTGCCAGCAGCGTCGCTAGCGGGCTCCAAGAGACCCAGTACTTC. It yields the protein CASSVASGLQETQYF.

The CDR3 sequence: CASSPTGTGAYEQYF. The CDR3 coding sequence is TGTGCCAGCAGCCCGACCGGGACAGGGGCCTACGAGCAGTACTTC. The V and J genes are TRBV11-3 and TRBJ2-7, with 10 nucleotides matching TRBD1. CDR3 length equals 15 residues. Per germline, CDR1 SGHNT and CDR2 YENEEA. The J segment lost 2 bases and the V segment lost 5 bases, leaving 6 bases of the junction unmatched.

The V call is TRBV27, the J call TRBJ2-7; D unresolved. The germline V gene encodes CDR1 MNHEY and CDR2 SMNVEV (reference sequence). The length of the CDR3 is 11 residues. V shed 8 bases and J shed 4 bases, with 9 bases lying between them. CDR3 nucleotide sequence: TGTGCCAGCTGGTCTGCTTACGAGCAGTACTTC. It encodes CASWSAYEQYF.

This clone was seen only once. CDR3 in amino acids: CASSTLAGQRNTEAFF. The CDR3 DNA follows: TGTGCCAGTAGTACCCTAGCGGGACAGAGGAACACTGAAGCTTTCTTT. The chain is built from TRBV19 and TRBJ1-1; 7 bases align to TRBD1. The CDR3 covers 16 residues. J was trimmed by 1 base and V by 4 bases; bases with no gene match: 9. The V gene's germline CDR1 is LNHDA and CDR2 SQIVND (reference sequence).

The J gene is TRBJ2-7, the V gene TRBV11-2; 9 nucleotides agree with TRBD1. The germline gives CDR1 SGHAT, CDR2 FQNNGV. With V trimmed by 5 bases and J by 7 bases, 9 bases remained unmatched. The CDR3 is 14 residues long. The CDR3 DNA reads TGTGCCAGCAGCCTAAGGGACAGGGTAGGGGAGCAGTACTTC. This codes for CASSLRDRVGEQYF.

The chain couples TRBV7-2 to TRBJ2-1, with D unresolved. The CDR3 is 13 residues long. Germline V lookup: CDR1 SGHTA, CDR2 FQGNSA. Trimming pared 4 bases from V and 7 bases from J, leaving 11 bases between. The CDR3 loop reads CASSSGTYNEQFF. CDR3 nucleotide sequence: TGTGCCAGCAGCTCCGGAACGTATAATGAGCAGTTCTTC.

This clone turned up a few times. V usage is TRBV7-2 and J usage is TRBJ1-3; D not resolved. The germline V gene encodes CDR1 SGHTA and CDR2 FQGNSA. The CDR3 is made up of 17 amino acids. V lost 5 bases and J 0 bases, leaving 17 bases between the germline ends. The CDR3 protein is CASSKDVGMASGNTIYF. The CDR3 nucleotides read TGTGCCAGCAGCAAAGACGTGGGGATGGCCTCTGGAAACACCATATATTTT.

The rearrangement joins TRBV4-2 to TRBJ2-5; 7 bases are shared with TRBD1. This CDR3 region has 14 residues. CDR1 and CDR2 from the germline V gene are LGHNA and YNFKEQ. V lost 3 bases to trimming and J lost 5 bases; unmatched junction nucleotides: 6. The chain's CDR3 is CASSQRQGWETQYF. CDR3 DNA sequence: TGTGCCAGCAGCCAGCGACAGGGTTGGGAGACCCAGTACTTC.

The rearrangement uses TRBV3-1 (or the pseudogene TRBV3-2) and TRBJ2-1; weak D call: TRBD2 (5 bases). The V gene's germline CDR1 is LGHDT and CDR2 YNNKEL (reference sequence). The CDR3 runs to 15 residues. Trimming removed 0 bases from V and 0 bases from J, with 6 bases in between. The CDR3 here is CASSQDGSSYNEQFF. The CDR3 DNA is TGTGCCAGCAGCCAAGATGGGAGCTCCTACAATGAGCAGTTCTTC.

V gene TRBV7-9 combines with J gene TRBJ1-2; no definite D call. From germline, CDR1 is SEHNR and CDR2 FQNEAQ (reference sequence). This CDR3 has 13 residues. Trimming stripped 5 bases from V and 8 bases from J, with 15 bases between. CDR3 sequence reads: CASSPRREDGYTF. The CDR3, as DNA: TGTGCCAGCAGCCCACGGCGGGAAGACGGCTACACCTTC.

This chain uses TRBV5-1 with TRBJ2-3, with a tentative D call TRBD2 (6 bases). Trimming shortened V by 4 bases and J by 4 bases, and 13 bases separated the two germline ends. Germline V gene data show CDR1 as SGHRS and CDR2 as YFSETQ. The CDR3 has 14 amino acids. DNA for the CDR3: TGCGCCAGCAGCCCCTCGGGGGTTGCAGATACGCAGTATTTT. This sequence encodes CASSPSGVADTQYF.

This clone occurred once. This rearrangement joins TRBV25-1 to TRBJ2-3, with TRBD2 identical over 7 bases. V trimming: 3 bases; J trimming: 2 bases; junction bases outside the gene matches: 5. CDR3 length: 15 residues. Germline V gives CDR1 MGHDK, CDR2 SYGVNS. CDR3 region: CASSEARGTTDTQYF. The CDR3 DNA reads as TGTGCCAGCAGTGAGGCGCGGGGGACCACAGATACGCAGTATTTT.

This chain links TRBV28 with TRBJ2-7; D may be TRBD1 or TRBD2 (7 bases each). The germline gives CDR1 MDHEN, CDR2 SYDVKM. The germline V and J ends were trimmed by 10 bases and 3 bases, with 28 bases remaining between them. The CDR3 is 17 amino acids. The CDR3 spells CATRGGEGGQLLYEQYF. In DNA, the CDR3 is TGTGCCACGCGAGGAGGGGAGGGGGGACAGTTACTCTACGAGCAGTACTTC. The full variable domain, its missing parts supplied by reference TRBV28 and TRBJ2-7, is DVKVTQSSRYLVKRTGEKVFLECVQDMDHENMFWYRQDPGLGLRLIYFSYDVKMKEKGDIPEGYSVSREKKERFSLILESASTNQTSMYLCATRGGEGGQLLYEQYFGPGTRLTVT.

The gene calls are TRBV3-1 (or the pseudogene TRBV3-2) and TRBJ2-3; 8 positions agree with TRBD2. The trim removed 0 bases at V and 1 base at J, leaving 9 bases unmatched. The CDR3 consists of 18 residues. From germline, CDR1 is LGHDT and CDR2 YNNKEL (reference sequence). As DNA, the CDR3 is TGTGCCAGCAGCCAAGAGGTAGCGGGATGGTATGGCACAGATACGCAGTATTTT. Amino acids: CASSQEVAGWYGTDTQYF.

CDR3 DNA: TGTGCCAGCAGATCGGGACTAGTGGTAGCCAAAAACATTCAGTACTTC. It translates to CASRSGLVVAKNIQYF. The chain uses TRBV27 and TRBJ2-4, with 8 positions matching TRBD2. The germline V gene has CDR1 MNHEY and CDR2 SMNVEV (reference sequence). J was trimmed by 0 bases and V by 6 bases; bases with no gene match: 7. This CDR3 has 16 residues.